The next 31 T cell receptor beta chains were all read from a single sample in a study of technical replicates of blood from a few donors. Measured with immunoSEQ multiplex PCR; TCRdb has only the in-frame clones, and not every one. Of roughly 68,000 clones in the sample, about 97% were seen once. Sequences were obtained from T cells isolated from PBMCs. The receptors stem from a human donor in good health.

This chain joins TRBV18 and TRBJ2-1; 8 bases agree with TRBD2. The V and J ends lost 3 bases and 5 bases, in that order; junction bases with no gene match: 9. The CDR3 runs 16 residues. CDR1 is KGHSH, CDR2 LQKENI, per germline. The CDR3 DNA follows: TGTGCCAGCTCACCCCTACTAGCGGATCCTAACAATGAGCAGTTCTTC. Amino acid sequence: CASSPLLADPNNEQFF.

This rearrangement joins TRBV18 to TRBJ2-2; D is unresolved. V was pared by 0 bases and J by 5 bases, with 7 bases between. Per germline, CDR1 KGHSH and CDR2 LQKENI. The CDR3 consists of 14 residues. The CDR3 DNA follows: TGTGCCAGCTCACCACCGCTGAGTACCGGGGAGCTGTTTTTT. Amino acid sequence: CASSPPLSTGELFF.

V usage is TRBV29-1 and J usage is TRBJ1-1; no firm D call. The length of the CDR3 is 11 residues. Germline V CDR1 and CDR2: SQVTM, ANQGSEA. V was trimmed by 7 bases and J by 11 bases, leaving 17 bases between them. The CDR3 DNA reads TGCAGCGGGGGAGAGGGTTGGGATGCTTTCTTT. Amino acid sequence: CSGGEGWDAFF.

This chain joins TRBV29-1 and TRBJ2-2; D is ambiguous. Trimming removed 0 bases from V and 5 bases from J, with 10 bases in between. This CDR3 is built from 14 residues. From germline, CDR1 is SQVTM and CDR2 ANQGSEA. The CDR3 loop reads CSVEDNYGTGELFF. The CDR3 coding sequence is TGCAGCGTTGAAGATAACTATGGGACCGGGGAGCTGTTTTTT.

CDR3 amino acids: CASSKLAGVGYEQYF. In DNA form, the CDR3 reads TGTGCCAGCAGCAAACTAGCGGGAGTAGGTTACGAGCAGTACTTC. V is TRBV5-4 and J is TRBJ2-7, with 11 bases that match TRBD2. The ends lost 4 bases at V and 4 bases at J; junction bases unmatched: 7. CDR1 and CDR2 (germline): SGHNT, YYREEE (reference sequence). There are 15 residues in the CDR3.

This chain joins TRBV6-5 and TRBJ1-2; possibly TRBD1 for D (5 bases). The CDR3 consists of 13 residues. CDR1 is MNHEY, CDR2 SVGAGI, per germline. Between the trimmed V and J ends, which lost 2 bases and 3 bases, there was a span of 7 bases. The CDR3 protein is CASSYDRDYGYTF. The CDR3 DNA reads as TGTGCCAGCAGTTACGACAGAGACTATGGCTACACCTTC.

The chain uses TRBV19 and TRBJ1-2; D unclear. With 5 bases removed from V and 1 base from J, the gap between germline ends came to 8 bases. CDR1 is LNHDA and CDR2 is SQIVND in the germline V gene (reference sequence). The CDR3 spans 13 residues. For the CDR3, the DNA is TGTGCCAGTAGTTCAACACATAACTATGGCTACACCTTC. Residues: CASSSTHNYGYTF.

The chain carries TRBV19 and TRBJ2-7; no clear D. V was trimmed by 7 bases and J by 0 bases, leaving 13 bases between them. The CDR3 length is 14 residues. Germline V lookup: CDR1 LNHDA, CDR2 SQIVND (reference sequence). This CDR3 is CASKALASSYEQYF. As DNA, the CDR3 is TGTGCCAGTAAAGCCCTTGCCTCCTCCTACGAGCAGTACTTC.

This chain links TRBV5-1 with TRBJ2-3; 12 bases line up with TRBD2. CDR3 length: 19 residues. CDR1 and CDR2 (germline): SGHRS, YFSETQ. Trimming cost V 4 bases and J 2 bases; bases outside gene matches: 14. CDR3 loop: CASSRNLAGGHTNTDTQYF. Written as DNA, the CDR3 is TGCGCCAGCAGCCGAAACCTAGCGGGAGGGCATACGAACACAGATACGCAGTATTTT.

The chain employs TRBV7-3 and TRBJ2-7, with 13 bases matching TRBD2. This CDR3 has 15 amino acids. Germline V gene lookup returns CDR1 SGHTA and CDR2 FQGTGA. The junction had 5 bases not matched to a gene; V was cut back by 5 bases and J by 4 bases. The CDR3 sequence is CASSPGTSGTYEQYF. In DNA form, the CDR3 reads TGTGCCAGCAGCCCTGGGACTAGCGGGACTTACGAGCAGTACTTC.

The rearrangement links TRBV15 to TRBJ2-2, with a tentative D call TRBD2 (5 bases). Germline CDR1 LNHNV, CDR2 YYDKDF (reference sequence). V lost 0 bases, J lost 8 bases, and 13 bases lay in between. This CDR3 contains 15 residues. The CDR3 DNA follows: TGTGCCACCAGCAGAGAGCTAGCCACGGTGGGGGAGCTGTTTTTT. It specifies CATSRELATVGELFF.

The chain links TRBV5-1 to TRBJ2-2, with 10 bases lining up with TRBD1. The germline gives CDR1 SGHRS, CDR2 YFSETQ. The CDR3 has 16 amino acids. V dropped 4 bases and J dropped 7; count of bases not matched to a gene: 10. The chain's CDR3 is CASSGTGTGDYGELFF. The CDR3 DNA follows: TGCGCCAGCAGCGGGACCGGGACAGGGGATTACGGGGAGCTGTTTTTT.

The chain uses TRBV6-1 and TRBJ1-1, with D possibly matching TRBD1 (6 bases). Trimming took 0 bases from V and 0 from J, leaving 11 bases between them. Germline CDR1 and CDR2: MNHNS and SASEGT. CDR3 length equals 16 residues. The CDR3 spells CASSEALRGMNTEAFF. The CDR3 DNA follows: TGTGCCAGCAGTGAAGCGCTAAGGGGGATGAACACTGAAGCTTTCTTT.

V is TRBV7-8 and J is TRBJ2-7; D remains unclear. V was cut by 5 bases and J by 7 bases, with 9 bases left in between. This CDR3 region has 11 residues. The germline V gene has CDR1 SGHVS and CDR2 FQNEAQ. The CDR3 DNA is TGTGCCAGCAGCCCAATAGAAGAGCAGTACTTC. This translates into CASSPIEEQYF.

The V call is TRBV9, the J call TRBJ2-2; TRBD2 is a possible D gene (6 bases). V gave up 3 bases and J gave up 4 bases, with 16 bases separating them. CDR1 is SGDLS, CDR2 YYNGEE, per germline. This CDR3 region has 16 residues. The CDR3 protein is CASSGMGGEGTGELFF. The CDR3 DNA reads TGTGCCAGCAGCGGCATGGGAGGAGAGGGCACCGGGGAGCTGTTTTTT.

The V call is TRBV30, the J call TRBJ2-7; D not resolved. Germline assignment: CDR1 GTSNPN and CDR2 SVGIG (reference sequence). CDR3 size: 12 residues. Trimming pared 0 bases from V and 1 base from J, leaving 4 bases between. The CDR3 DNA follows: TGTGCCTGGAGTGTACAGTCCTACGAGCAGTACTTC. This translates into CAWSVQSYEQYF. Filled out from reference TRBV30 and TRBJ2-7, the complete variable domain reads SQTIHQWPATLVQPVGSPLSLECTVEGTSNPNLYWYRQAAGRGLQLLFYSVGIGQISSEVPQNLSASRPQDRQFILSSKKLLLSDSGFYLCAWSVQSYEQYFGPGTRLTVT.

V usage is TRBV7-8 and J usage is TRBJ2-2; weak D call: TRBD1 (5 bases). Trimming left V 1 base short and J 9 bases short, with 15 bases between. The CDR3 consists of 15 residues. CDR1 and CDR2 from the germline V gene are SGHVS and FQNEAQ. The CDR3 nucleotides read TGTGCCAGCAGCTTAGAAGGTGGCAGGGATAGGGAGCTGTTTTTT. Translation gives CASSLEGGRDRELFF.

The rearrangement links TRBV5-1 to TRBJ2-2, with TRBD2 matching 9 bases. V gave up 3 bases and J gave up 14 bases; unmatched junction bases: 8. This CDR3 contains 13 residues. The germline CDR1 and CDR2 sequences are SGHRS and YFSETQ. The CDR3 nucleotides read TGCGCCAGCAGCTGGGGACTAGCAGATTCCCTGTTTTTT. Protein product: CASSWGLADSLFF.

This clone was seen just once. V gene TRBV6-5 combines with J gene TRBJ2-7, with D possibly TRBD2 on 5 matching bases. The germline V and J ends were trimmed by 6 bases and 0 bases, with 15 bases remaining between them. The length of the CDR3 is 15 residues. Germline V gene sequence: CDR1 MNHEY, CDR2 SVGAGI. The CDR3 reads CASRPSGEGSYEQYF. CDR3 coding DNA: TGTGCCAGCAGACCAAGCGGAGAAGGCTCCTACGAGCAGTACTTC.

The CDR3 spells CAWSASREQYF. The CDR3 bases are TGTGCCTGGAGCGCATCGAGGGAGCAGTACTTC. The V call is TRBV30, the J call TRBJ2-7; D gene unclear. V lost 3 bases and J lost 7, with 10 bases in between. Germline V gene sequence: CDR1 GTSNPN, CDR2 SVGIG (reference sequence). CDR3 length: 11 amino acids. Drawing the rest from reference TRBV30 and TRBJ2-7, the complete variable domain is SQTIHQWPATLVQPVGSPLSLECTVEGTSNPNLYWYRQAAGRGLQLLFYSVGIGQISSEVPQNLSASRPQDRQFILSSKKLLLSDSGFYLCAWSASREQYFGPGTRLTVT.

For the CDR3, the DNA is TGTGCCATCAAAGGGACTAGCGGGAGCAATGAGCAGTTCTTC. This encodes CAIKGTSGSNEQFF. The chain carries TRBV10-3 and TRBJ2-1; 14 bases are shared with TRBD2. The V gene end was trimmed by 7 bases and the J gene end by 6 bases; junction bases not matched to a gene: 2. Germline V gene sequence: CDR1 ENHRY, CDR2 SYGVKD. CDR3 size: 14 residues.

The CDR3 DNA follows: TGTGCCAGCAGTCAGGGACTGTTGGAAGCTTTCTTT. It encodes CASSQGLLEAFF. The chain recombines TRBV6-5 with TRBJ1-1; possibly TRBD1 for D (5 bases). The V gene lost 5 bases and the J gene lost 8 bases, with 12 bases spanning the gap. Germline lookup yields CDR1 MNHEY and CDR2 SVGAGI. The CDR3 runs to 12 residues.

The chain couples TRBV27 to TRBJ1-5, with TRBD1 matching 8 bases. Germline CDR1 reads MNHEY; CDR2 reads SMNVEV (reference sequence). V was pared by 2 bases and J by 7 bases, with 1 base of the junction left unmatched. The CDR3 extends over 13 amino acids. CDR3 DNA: TGTGCCAGCAGTTTACAGGGGGCACAGCCCCAGCATTTT. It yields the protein CASSLQGAQPQHF.

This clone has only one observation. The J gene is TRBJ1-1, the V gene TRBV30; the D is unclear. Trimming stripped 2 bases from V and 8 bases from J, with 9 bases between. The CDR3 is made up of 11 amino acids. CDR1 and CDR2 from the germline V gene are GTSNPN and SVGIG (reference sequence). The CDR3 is CAWSFLGEAFF. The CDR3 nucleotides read TGTGCCTGGAGTTTTCTCGGGGAAGCTTTCTTT.

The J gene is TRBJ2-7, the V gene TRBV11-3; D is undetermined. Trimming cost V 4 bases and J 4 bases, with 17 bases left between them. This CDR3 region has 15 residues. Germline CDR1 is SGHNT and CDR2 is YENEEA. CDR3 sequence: CASSSTESGVYEQYF. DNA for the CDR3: TGTGCCAGCAGCTCCACCGAGTCCGGAGTATACGAGCAGTACTTC.

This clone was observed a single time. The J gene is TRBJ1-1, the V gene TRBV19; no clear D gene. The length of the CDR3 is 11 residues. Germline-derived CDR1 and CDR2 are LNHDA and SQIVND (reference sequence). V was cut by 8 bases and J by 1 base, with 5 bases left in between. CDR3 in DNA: TGTGCCAGTTCGGGGAACACTGAAGCTTTCTTT. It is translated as CASSGNTEAFF.

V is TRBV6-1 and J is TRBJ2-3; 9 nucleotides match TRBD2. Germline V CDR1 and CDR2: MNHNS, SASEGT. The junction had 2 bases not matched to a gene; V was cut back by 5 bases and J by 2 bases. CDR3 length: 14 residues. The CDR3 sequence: CASSRLADTDTQYF. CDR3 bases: TGTGCCAGCAGTCGACTAGCGGACACAGATACGCAGTATTTT.

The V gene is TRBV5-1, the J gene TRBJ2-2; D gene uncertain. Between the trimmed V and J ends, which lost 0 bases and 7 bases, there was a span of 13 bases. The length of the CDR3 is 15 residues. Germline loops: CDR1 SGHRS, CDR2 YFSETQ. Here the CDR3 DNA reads TGCGCCAGCAGCTTGGGGTCAGGTTATAACGGGGAGCTGTTTTTT. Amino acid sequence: CASSLGSGYNGELFF.

The CDR3 loop reads CASSTGADTQYF. CDR3 coding DNA: TGTGCCAGCAGCACAGGGGCAGATACGCAGTATTTT. The chain recombines TRBV7-9 with TRBJ2-3, with 7 bases matching TRBD1. The germline V gene encodes CDR1 SEHNR and CDR2 FQNEAQ (reference sequence). Losses at the gene ends were 5 bases for V and 4 bases for J; bases not matched to a gene: 0. The CDR3 has 12 amino acids.

CDR3 region: CASSLAGTSGLQYF. For the CDR3, the DNA is TGTGCCAGCAGCTTGGCCGGGACTAGCGGCTTGCAGTACTTC. The rearrangement joins TRBV5-4 to TRBJ2-7; 11 bases map to TRBD2. J lost 9 bases, V lost 0 bases, and 5 bases had no gene match. The germline gives CDR1 SGHNT, CDR2 YYREEE (reference sequence). The CDR3 totals 14 residues. Based on the CDR3 plus reference TRBV5-4 and TRBJ2-7, the full variable domain is ETGVTQSPTHLIKTRGQQVTLRCSSQSGHNTVSWYQQALGQGPQFIFQYYREEENGRGNFPPRFSGLQFPNYSSELNVNALELDDSALYLCASSLAGTSGLQYFGPGTRLTVT.

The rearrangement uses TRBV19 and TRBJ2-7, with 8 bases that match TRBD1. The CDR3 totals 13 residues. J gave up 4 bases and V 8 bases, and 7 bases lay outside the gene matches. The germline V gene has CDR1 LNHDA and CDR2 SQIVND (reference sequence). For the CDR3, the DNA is TGTGCCAGTTCCAGGGGGCCGATTTACGAGCAGTACTTC. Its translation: CASSRGPIYEQYF.